The T cell receptor (beta chain) under discussion was sequenced for a study of vaccination and CD4 T cells after COVID-19. This clonotype turned up a few times. The antigen remains unidentified. Sequenced with the Oncomine TCR Beta short-read assay was DNA taken from cultured CD4+ T cells. TCRdb redid the calling of the PCR reads with MiXCR, one entry per CDR3 protein. The sample has roughly 15,000 distinct CDR3 sequences, approximately 48% seen once. CDR3 size: 15 residues. Per germline, CDR1 MNHNS and CDR2 SASEGT. Trimming removed 3 bases from V and 2 bases from J; junction bases left unmatched: 5. Stated time point: late sampling 161 to 241 days after vaccination in a few convalescent patients. Treatment denoted: approximately 9-day PBMC culture with coronavirus spike peptide pools or control peptides (ViraFEST assay).

The TCR comes from a human donor who had recovered from COVID-19. The sequences come from CD4+ T cells from blood, cultured in vitro, collected about 7 months after SARS-CoV-2 vaccination. The J gene is TRBJ2-3, the V gene TRBV6-1; 7 nucleotides align to TRBD1. CDR3 sequence: CASSDGGQPTDTQYF. DNA for the CDR3: TGTGCCAGCAGTGATGGGGGACAGCCCACAGATACGCAGTATTTT.